The 29 T cell receptor beta chains below were found in one sample sequenced in a study of blood T cells in healthy people across ages. Sample-barcoded 5' priming and a J-beta primer mix drove a second PCR of roughly 6 to 12 cycles. MiXCR, applied by TCRdb to the 5' RACE reads, yields one record per CDR3 protein. The top ten clones hold 6.5% to 10% of a sample with more than 1.4 million distinct CDR3 sequences, approximately 42% of them seen once. Sequencing input: blood. The receptors originated from a woman aged 18-29 years in good health.

In this sample, this clonotype turned up a few times. The rearrangement links TRBV4-1 to TRBJ2-1; 7 bases line up with TRBD2. V dropped 7 bases and J dropped 8; count of bases not matched to a gene: 14. Germline values: CDR1 MGHRA, CDR2 YSYEKL. CDR3 length equals 15 residues. The CDR3 reads CASTSVAAGVYEQFF. The CDR3 nucleotides read TGCGCCAGCACCTCCGTCGCCGCGGGGGTCTATGAGCAGTTCTTC.

Here the CDR3 reads CASSKCGGLYEQYF. DNA of the CDR3: TGTGCCAGCAGCAAATGCGGCGGCCTCTACGAGCAGTACTTC. This sequence joins TRBV21-1 and TRBJ2-7. TRBV21-1 is a pseudogene. This CDR3 comprises 14 residues.

The chain couples TRBV7-9 to TRBJ1-2; the D is unclear. This CDR3 spans 13 amino acids. Trimming removed 1 base at V and 7 bases at J, with 10 bases between. Germline V gene data show CDR1 as SEHNR and CDR2 as FQNEAQ (reference sequence). The CDR3 protein is CASSLVPQSGYTF. CDR3 in DNA: TGTGCCAGCAGCTTAGTCCCCCAATCTGGCTACACCTTC.

Concerning this clonotype itself: At one of its ends the junction is not consistent with the germline gene, which may arise from a read error. The V gene is TRBV4-1, the J gene TRBJ2-1; the D gene could be TRBD1 or TRBD2 (5 bases each). The CDR3 has 17 residues. Germline V gene lookup returns CDR1 MGHRA and CDR2 YSYEKL. In DNA, the CDR3 is TGCGCCAGCAGCCAAGATAGTTCCGGGGCCCCCTACAATGAGCATTTCTTC. It yields the protein CASSQDSSGAPYNEHFF.

This clonotype was counted a few times. This chain uses TRBV3-1 with TRBJ2-7; TRBD2 might be the D (5 bases). Trimming cost V 6 bases and J 0 bases, with 18 bases left between them. Germline CDR1 reads LGHDT; CDR2 reads YNNKEL (reference sequence). The CDR3 is 16 residues long. The CDR3 DNA reads TGTGCCAGCAGTCGACCCCTCGTGGGGAGCTCCTACGAGCAGTACTTC. It specifies CASSRPLVGSSYEQYF.

This clonotype was detected only a few times. The V and J genes are TRBV11-2 and TRBJ2-5; D gene ambiguous. The CDR3 sequence is 14 residues long. In germline, CDR1 is SGHAT, CDR2 FQNNGV. V lost 3 bases and J 4 bases, leaving 12 bases between the germline ends. DNA for the CDR3: TGTGCCAGCAGCTTCGCAATTATAGGAGAGACCCAGTACTTC. As protein: CASSFAIIGETQYF.

Concerning this clonotype itself: The junction departs from germline at one end; a sequencing error may be responsible. V and J are TRBV9 and TRBJ1-1; TRBD1 agrees at 8 bases. Germline V gives CDR1 SGDLS, CDR2 YYNGEE. This CDR3 has 14 residues. The CDR3 is CAGSTTGVPTEAFF. CDR3 nucleotide sequence: TGTGCCGGCAGCACGACAGGGGTTCCCACTGAAGCTTTCTTT.

This clonotype was seen more than once but under ten times. The chain joins TRBV4-2 to TRBJ1-4; TRBD1 aligns across 7 bases. The CDR3 loop spans 16 amino acids. The germline V gene encodes CDR1 LGHNA and CDR2 YNFKEQ. J lost 6 bases, V lost 2 bases, and 9 bases had no gene match. CDR3 sequence (DNA): TGTGCCAGCAGCCAAAACACCGGGACAGCGGATGAAAAACTGTTTTTT. This gives the protein CASSQNTGTADEKLFF.

The V gene is TRBV7-9, the J gene TRBJ2-3; TRBD1 agrees at 8 bases. Germline CDR1 reads SEHNR; CDR2 reads FQNEAQ (reference sequence). The CDR3 consists of 15 residues. Unmatched junction bases numbered 6, after V lost 5 bases and J lost 2 bases. Here the CDR3 reads CASSPQGVDTDTQYF. The CDR3 bases are TGTGCCAGCAGCCCACAGGGGGTGGACACAGATACGCAGTATTTT.

The chain joins TRBV27 to TRBJ2-7; TRBD2 aligns across 7 bases. The length of the CDR3 is 15 residues. Germline lookup yields CDR1 MNHEY and CDR2 SMNVEV (reference sequence). The junction had 4 bases not matched to a gene; V was cut back by 0 bases and J by 2 bases. CDR3 residues: CASSLSWRGTYEQYF. The CDR3 DNA is TGTGCCAGCAGTTTATCTTGGCGGGGGACCTACGAGCAGTACTTC.

The sample holds a few counts of this clonotype. The V call is TRBV3-1, the J call TRBJ1-2; TRBD1 matches 7 bases. Germline CDR1 and CDR2: LGHDT and YNNKEL (reference sequence). The CDR3 is 12 residues long. Trimming removed 8 bases from V and 5 bases from J; junction bases left unmatched: 5. The CDR3 nucleotides are TGTGCCAGCCAAGGGGGCAGGTATGGCTACACCTTC. Translated: CASQGGRYGYTF. The variable domain in full, completed from reference TRBV3-1 and TRBJ1-2, reads DTAVSQTPKYLVTQMGNDKSIKCEQNLGHDTMYWYKQDSKKFLKIMFSYNNKELIINETVPNRFSPKSPDKAHLNLHINSLELGDSAVYFCASQGGRYGYTFGSGTRLTVV.

The rearrangement joins TRBV2 to TRBJ1-4; D gene unclear. Looked up from germline, CDR1 is SNHLY and CDR2 is FYNNEI. This CDR3 spans 11 amino acids. Trimming cost V 7 bases and J 5 bases, with 5 bases left between them. CDR3 protein: CASTKNEKLFF. CDR3 bases: TGTGCCAGCACGAAGAATGAAAAACTGTTTTTT.

The chain couples TRBV9 to TRBJ2-1; D is unclear. This CDR3 contains 17 residues. Trimming cost V 1 base and J 0 bases, with 14 bases left between them. The germline gives CDR1 SGDLS, CDR2 YYNGEE. This chain's CDR3 is CASSVKSQESSYNEQFF. In nucleotides, the CDR3 is TGTGCCAGCAGCGTAAAGAGCCAAGAGAGCTCCTACAATGAGCAGTTCTTC.

This chain links TRBV7-2 with TRBJ1-2; TRBD1 agrees at 8 bases. CDR1 is SGHTA, CDR2 FQGNSA, per germline. With 2 bases clipped from V and 6 bases from J, the junction kept 11 bases outside the gene matches. This CDR3 is built from 16 residues. The CDR3 coding sequence is TGTGCCAGCAGCTTATACGGACAGGGAGGGCTTCATGGCTACACCTTC. Its translation: CASSLYGQGGLHGYTF.

This clonotype was seen a few times. This chain links TRBV6-1 with TRBJ2-1; D unclear. The CDR3 consists of 17 residues. Trimming cost V 0 bases and J 0 bases, with 12 bases left between them. The germline CDR1 and CDR2 sequences are MNHNS and SASEGT. The CDR3 protein is CASSEARAMSSYNEQFF. The CDR3 DNA reads as TGTGCCAGCAGTGAAGCTCGAGCGATGAGCTCCTACAATGAGCAGTTCTTC.

This CDR3 is CASGPGQGYGYTF. Here the CDR3 DNA reads TGTGCCAGCGGCCCCGGACAGGGCTATGGCTACACCTTC. This chain connects TRBV27 to TRBJ1-2; 8 bases line up with TRBD1. V lost 8 bases and J lost 4; bases outside the gene matches: 6. CDR3 length: 13 residues. Germline V CDR1 and CDR2: MNHEY, SMNVEV (reference sequence).

This chain joins TRBV2 and TRBJ1-4; 7 nucleotides agree with TRBD1. The trim removed 3 bases at V and 6 bases at J, leaving 4 bases unmatched. The CDR3 extends over 14 amino acids. CDR1 SNHLY and CDR2 FYNNEI come from the germline V gene. CDR3 sequence reads: CASSDGQGDEKLFF. The CDR3 DNA sequence: TGTGCCAGCAGTGACGGGCAGGGGGATGAAAAACTGTTTTTT.

This clonotype was counted only a few times. The chain uses TRBV25-1 and TRBJ1-2; 7 nucleotides align to TRBD1. V was clipped by 2 bases and J by 0 bases; unmatched bases: 0. The germline V gene encodes CDR1 MGHDK and CDR2 SYGVNS. The CDR3 length is 14 residues. DNA for the CDR3: TGTGCCAGCAGTGAACAGGGGGCTAACTATGGCTACACCTTC. This gives the protein CASSEQGANYGYTF.

Written as DNA, the CDR3 is TGCAGTGCTACTAGCGGCTTCTTCTACAATGAGCAGTTCTTC. This gives the protein CSATSGFFYNEQFF. The J gene is TRBJ2-1, the V gene TRBV20-1; 7 nucleotides line up with TRBD2. J gave up 3 bases and V 4 bases, and 6 bases lay outside the gene matches. This CDR3 has 14 residues. In germline, CDR1 is DFQATT, CDR2 SNEGSKA (reference sequence).

This sequence joins TRBV20-1 and TRBJ1-5; TRBD1 is a possible D gene (5 bases). Trimming stripped 1 base from V and 4 bases from J, with 14 bases between. Germline V gene data show CDR1 as DFQATT and CDR2 as SNEGSKA (reference sequence). The CDR3 runs 15 residues. DNA for the CDR3: TGCAGTGCTAGAGGGGGACCCGGCGCGAATCAGCCCCAGCATTTT. Translating it yields CSARGGPGANQPQHF.

The table lists this clonotype with a few counts. The rearrangement joins TRBV29-1 to TRBJ2-1; the match to TRBD2 covers 7 bases. The ends lost 8 bases at V and 7 bases at J; junction bases unmatched: 23. Germline loops: CDR1 SQVTM, CDR2 ANQGSEA. The CDR3 runs 17 residues. In DNA form, the CDR3 reads TGCAGCTCTGAACGGCTGGGAGGGGCTCGGATGACAAATGAGCAGTTCTTC. This translates into CSSERLGGARMTNEQFF.

This clonotype was found a few times. The chain couples TRBV2 to TRBJ2-3; D unclear. The CDR3 runs to 15 residues. Trimming stripped 6 bases from V and 0 bases from J, with 13 bases between. Germline V gene lookup returns CDR1 SNHLY and CDR2 FYNNEI. This CDR3 is CASRYSQTSTDTQYF. The CDR3 nucleotides read TGTGCCAGCAGATACAGCCAAACTAGCACAGATACGCAGTATTTT.

This clonotype was counted a few times. This rearrangement joins TRBV6-5 to TRBJ1-1; possible D gene TRBD1, 5 bases. Per the germline V gene, CDR1 is MNHEY and CDR2 is SVGAGI. The germline V and J ends were trimmed by 3 bases and 0 bases, with 14 bases remaining between them. The length of the CDR3 is 16 residues. CDR3 bases: TGTGCCAGCAGTTATGGGGCAGGGATCATGAACACTGAAGCTTTCTTT. It is translated as CASSYGAGIMNTEAFF.

This chain uses TRBV12-3 or TRBV12-4 with TRBJ2-1; 12 nucleotides align to TRBD2. CDR3 length: 15 amino acids. The V and J ends lost 5 bases and 9 bases, in that order; junction bases with no gene match: 8. The CDR3 is CASSPGLAGTCEQFF. DNA of the CDR3: TGTGCCAGCAGTCCAGGACTAGCGGGGACGTGTGAGCAGTTCTTC.

This sequence joins TRBV20-1 and TRBJ1-2, with D perhaps TRBD1 (5 bases). The CDR3 loop spans 14 amino acids. With 2 bases removed from V and 8 bases from J, the gap between germline ends came to 18 bases. Per germline, CDR1 DFQATT and CDR2 SNEGSKA (reference sequence). The CDR3 loop reads CSARHSIGGGGYTF. DNA of the CDR3: TGCAGTGCTAGACACTCAATCGGGGGAGGCGGCTACACCTTC.

This chain connects TRBV15 to TRBJ1-2; D is unresolved. Trimming left V 5 bases short and J 2 bases short, with 12 bases between. The length of the CDR3 is 14 residues. From germline, CDR1 is LNHNV and CDR2 YYDKDF (reference sequence). CDR3 residues: CATSPDPTNYGYTF. The DNA for the CDR3 is TGTGCCACCAGCCCCGACCCTACGAACTATGGCTACACCTTC. Full variable domain (missing parts from reference TRBV15 and TRBJ1-2): DAMVIQNPRYQVTQFGKPVTLSCSQTLNHNVMYWYQQKSSQAPKLLFHYYDKDFNNEADTPDNFQSRRPNTSFCFLDIRSPGLGDTAMYLCATSPDPTNYGYTFGSGTRLTVV.

V gene TRBV5-5 combines with J gene TRBJ2-1, with D tentatively TRBD2 (5 bases). The CDR3 is 14 residues long. Germline V gene lookup returns CDR1 SGHKS and CDR2 YYEKEE (reference sequence). V shed 4 bases and J shed 8 bases, with 16 bases lying between them. CDR3 amino acids: CASSPPAGAYEQFF. The CDR3 nucleotides are TGTGCCAGCAGCCCCCCGGCGGGTGCGTATGAGCAGTTCTTC.

The rearrangement uses TRBV4-1 and TRBJ2-7, with TRBD2 identical over 11 bases. This CDR3 has 16 residues. CDR1 and CDR2 from the germline V gene are MGHRA and YSYEKL. V was clipped by 3 bases and J by 1 base; unmatched bases: 5. The CDR3 nucleotides are TGCGCCAGCAGCCAGCCGCTAGCGGGAGGATCCTACGAGCAGTACTTC. Protein product: CASSQPLAGGSYEQYF.

This clonotype occurred a few times. The V gene is TRBV6-6, the J gene TRBJ2-7, with unresolved D. V dropped 2 bases and J dropped 2 bases, with 10 bases sitting between them. Germline lookup yields CDR1 MNHNY and CDR2 SVGAGI (reference sequence). This CDR3 spans 14 amino acids. CDR3 nucleotide sequence: TGTGCCAGCAGTTACGGGGTCCCAACCTACGAGCAGTACTTC. Its protein product is CASSYGVPTYEQYF.